The 20 T cell receptor beta chains presented below share a single source sample, sequenced in a study of blood T cell repertoires in COVID-19. The data were produced by immunoSEQ multiplex PCR, yet TCRdb's version contains in-frame clones alone and is incomplete. The data hold under 200,000 clones, with about 80% observed a single time. What was sequenced was PBMCs or T cells enriched from blood (not recorded which). These receptors all come from a woman aged 55-69 years with acute COVID-19.

J is TRBJ2-7 and V is TRBV29-1; tentatively, D is TRBD1 (6 bases). Germline assignment: CDR1 SQVTM and CDR2 ANQGSEA. Trimming removed 7 bases from V and 0 bases from J, with 13 bases in between. The CDR3 is made up of 13 amino acids. The CDR3 DNA reads as TGCAGCGGCTTAGGGGGTAGCTCCTACGAGCAGTACTTC. Translation: CSGLGGSSYEQYF.

The chain is built from TRBV9 and TRBJ1-1; 12 nucleotides agree with TRBD1. Germline CDR1 SGDLS, CDR2 YYNGEE. V shed 4 bases and J 5 bases; nucleotides not matched to a gene: 9. This CDR3 is 16 amino acids long. The CDR3 region has the DNA TGTGCCAGCAGCCCATGGGGACAGGGGGCTTTTACTGAAGCTTTCTTT. Its protein product is CASSPWGQGAFTEAFF.

V and J are TRBV6-2 or TRBV6-3 and TRBJ2-2, with a possible D match to TRBD1 (6 bases). Germline V gives CDR1 MNHEY, CDR2 SVGEGT. The CDR3 spans 16 residues. V lost 5 bases and J 0 bases, leaving 13 bases between the germline ends. The CDR3 nucleotides read TGTGCCAGCAGTACCTACAGGGATTCGAACACCGGGGAGCTGTTTTTT. Amino acids: CASSTYRDSNTGELFF.

The chain links TRBV14 to TRBJ1-4; unclear D gene. The ends were cut back, 0 bases at V and 0 bases at J, with 8 bases in the middle. The CDR3 spans 16 residues. Germline CDR1 SGHDN, CDR2 FVKESK. The CDR3 loop is CASSQDVGSTNEKLFF. The CDR3 DNA reads TGTGCCAGCAGCCAAGATGTCGGTTCAACTAATGAAAAACTGTTTTTT.

The chain joins TRBV10-3 to TRBJ1-4, with no clear D. There are 13 residues in the CDR3. The germline V and J ends were trimmed by 2 bases and 4 bases, with 5 bases remaining between them. The germline V gene has CDR1 ENHRY and CDR2 SYGVKD. CDR3 DNA: TGTGCCATCAGTGAGGGGAGTAATGAAAAACTGTTTTTT. Its protein is CAISEGSNEKLFF.

This clone was counted a single time. The chain has TRBV5-1 and TRBJ2-1; D may be TRBD2 (6 bases). CDR1 SGHRS and CDR2 YFSETQ come from the germline V gene. V was shortened by 4 bases and J by 4 bases, with 27 bases between the two germline ends. The CDR3 covers 19 residues. The CDR3 protein is CASSGPLTGRMGVYNEQFF. DNA for the CDR3: TGCGCCAGCAGCGGACCTCTTACGGGGAGGATGGGCGTTTACAATGAGCAGTTCTTC.

The chain combines TRBV24-1 with TRBJ2-7; possibly TRBD2 for D (6 bases). The CDR3 spans 15 residues. Trimming pared 4 bases from V and 2 bases from J, leaving 14 bases between. Germline V CDR1 and CDR2: KGHDR, SFDVKD. Here the CDR3 reads CATSDPEGFAYEQYF. As DNA, the CDR3 is TGTGCCACCAGTGACCCGGAGGGGTTTGCCTACGAGCAGTACTTC.

The chain has TRBV18 and TRBJ2-7; D may be TRBD1 (5 bases). Trimming removed 6 bases at V and 3 bases at J, with 12 bases between. The CDR3 is made up of 13 amino acids. Germline V CDR1 and CDR2: KGHSH, LQKENI. In nucleotides, the CDR3 is TGTGCCAGCTCGCGCCAGACAGACTACGAGCAGTACGTC. Translating it yields CASSRQTDYEQYV.

This chain joins TRBV5-8 and TRBJ1-1, with D possibly matching TRBD1 (5 bases). Per the germline V gene, CDR1 is SGHTS and CDR2 is YDEGEE. Trimming pared 0 bases from V and 5 bases from J, leaving 14 bases between. This CDR3 has 15 amino acids. The CDR3 spells CASSLVPGLGTEAFF. CDR3 nucleotide sequence: TGTGCCAGCAGCTTGGTTCCAGGGCTGGGGACTGAAGCTTTCTTT.

This clone was recorded many times. Within the sample, other DNA sequences also encode this same CDR3. The chain has TRBV19 and TRBJ2-3, with 7 positions matching TRBD1. V dropped 5 bases and J dropped 5; count of bases not matched to a gene: 7. The germline CDR1 and CDR2 sequences are LNHDA and SQIVND (reference sequence). The CDR3 extends over 14 amino acids. CDR3 residues: CASSLAGGRDTQYF. CDR3 nucleotide sequence: TGTGCCAGTAGTCTCGCAGGGGGAAGAGATACGCAGTATTTT.

The chain couples TRBV7-2 to TRBJ1-2, with 7 bases identical to TRBD1. There are 14 residues in the CDR3. Germline CDR1 SGHTA, CDR2 FQGNSA. V shed 1 base and J 7 bases; nucleotides not matched to a gene: 6. The CDR3 loop is CASSLDRGGFGYTF. The DNA for the CDR3 is TGTGCCAGCAGCTTAGACAGGGGTGGTTTTGGCTACACCTTC.

The rearrangement joins TRBV5-4 to TRBJ2-5; TRBD1 might be the D (5 bases). V lost 6 bases and J 5 bases, leaving 20 bases between the germline ends. CDR3 size: 15 residues. Germline V gives CDR1 SGHNT, CDR2 YYREEE (reference sequence). In nucleotides, the CDR3 is TGTGCCAGCACCCCCCTGAAAGGGGCTGGTGAGACCCAGTACTTC. Residues: CASTPLKGAGETQYF.

The chain links TRBV2 to TRBJ1-4; the match to TRBD1 covers 9 bases. The germline gives CDR1 SNHLY, CDR2 FYNNEI. The CDR3 is 14 amino acids. V lost 6 bases, J lost 2 bases, and 1 base stayed unmatched. The CDR3 reads CASRGTGTNEKLFF. The CDR3 nucleotides are TGTGCCAGCAGGGGGACAGGGACTAATGAAAAACTGTTTTTT.

This chain uses TRBV21-1 with TRBJ1-5; the D call in the table, TRBD1, was not verified against the DNA. TRBV21-1 is shown as a pseudogene. The CDR3 runs 13 residues. The CDR3 nucleotides are TGTGCCAGCAGCAAAGCGGGCGCTCAGCCCCAGCATTTT. It yields the protein CASSKAGAQPQHF.

V gene TRBV2 combines with J gene TRBJ1-2, with 7 bases that match TRBD1. Germline CDR1 is SNHLY and CDR2 is FYNNEI. V lost 5 bases and J lost 5; bases outside the gene matches: 5. The CDR3 covers 13 residues. CDR3 in amino acids: CASSFGTEYGYTF. The CDR3 nucleotides read TGTGCCAGCAGTTTCGGGACAGAATATGGCTACACCTTC.

This clone has a handful of counts. V usage is TRBV6-5 and J usage is TRBJ2-7; D possibly corresponds to TRBD2 (6 bases). Trimming took off 7 bases at V and 4 bases at J, with 20 bases between the two ends. Germline V gives CDR1 MNHEY, CDR2 SVGAGI. The CDR3 spans 15 residues. CDR3 DNA sequence: TGTGCCAGCAACCCCGGGACGGGAGTAGATTACGAGCAGTACTTC. Residues: CASNPGTGVDYEQYF.

The chain couples TRBV5-6 to TRBJ2-1; 11 bases line up with TRBD2. The V gene end was trimmed by 3 bases and the J gene end by 5 bases; junction bases not matched to a gene: 16. This CDR3 is built from 19 residues. CDR1 and CDR2 (germline): SGHDT, YYEEEE. CDR3 amino acids: CASSSLTPTSGATNNEQFF. CDR3 DNA sequence: TGTGCCAGCAGCTCCTTGACGCCGACTAGCGGGGCCACTAACAATGAGCAGTTCTTC.

This chain joins TRBV10-3 and TRBJ1-3, with D perhaps matching TRBD1 (5 bases). Trimming took off 3 bases at V and 5 bases at J, with 8 bases between the two ends. CDR3 length equals 13 residues. Germline lookup yields CDR1 ENHRY and CDR2 SYGVKD. This CDR3 is CAISDRERNTIYF. CDR3 DNA sequence: TGTGCCATCAGTGACAGGGAAAGAAACACCATATATTTT.

The CDR3 loop is CASSLRVAGGLTDTQYF. DNA for the CDR3: TGCGCCAGCAGCCTGAGAGTAGCGGGGGGGCTCACAGATACGCAGTATTTT. The chain combines TRBV4-3 with TRBJ2-3; TRBD2 matches 11 bases. V trimming: 4 bases; J trimming: 2 bases; junction bases outside the gene matches: 8. Germline loops: CDR1 LGHNA, CDR2 YSLEER. This CDR3 is 17 amino acids long.

This rearrangement joins TRBV19 to TRBJ2-1; D is unclear. Trimming took 5 bases from V and 7 from J, leaving 18 bases between them. Germline CDR1 reads LNHDA; CDR2 reads SQIVND (reference sequence). The CDR3 length is 15 residues. The CDR3 protein is CASSLYHHSGNEQFF. In nucleotides, the CDR3 is TGTGCCAGTAGTTTGTACCACCACTCCGGTAATGAGCAGTTCTTC.